This T cell receptor (beta chain) originates from a study of cytomegalovirus exposure and HLA in healthy donors. Points on this clone: The antigen is not known.

The PCR contained 60 Vbeta and 13 Jbeta primers. Here immunoSEQ multiplex PCR was the method, and the copy in TCRdb shows in-frame clones only, minus some. The data show some 100,000 clones, around 70% seen once. Study-level results: CMV serostatus alone was available as immune exposure information.

CDR3 length equals 14 residues. Germline V lookup: CDR1 GTSNPN, CDR2 SVGIG (reference sequence). V gave up 3 bases and J gave up 9 bases; unmatched junction bases: 8. This TCR came from a woman between 70 and 85 years old in good health and CMV-seropositive. The chain links TRBV30 to TRBJ1-6; 7 bases are a match to TRBD1. The sequencing input was PBMCs. The CDR3, as DNA: TGTGCCTGGAGGAACCAGGGGGAAGGTTCACCCCTCCACTTT. This gives the protein CAWRNQGEGSPLHF.